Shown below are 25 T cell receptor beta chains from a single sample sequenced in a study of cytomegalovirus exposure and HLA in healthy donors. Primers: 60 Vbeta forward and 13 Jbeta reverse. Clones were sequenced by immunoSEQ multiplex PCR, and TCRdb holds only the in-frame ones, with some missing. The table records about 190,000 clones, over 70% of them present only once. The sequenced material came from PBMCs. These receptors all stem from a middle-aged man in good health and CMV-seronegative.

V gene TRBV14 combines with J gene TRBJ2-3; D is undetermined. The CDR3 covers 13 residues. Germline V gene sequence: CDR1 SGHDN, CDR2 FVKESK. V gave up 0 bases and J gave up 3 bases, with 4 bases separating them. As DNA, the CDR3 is TGTGCCAGCAGCCAAGATCCAACAGATACGCAGTATTTT. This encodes CASSQDPTDTQYF.

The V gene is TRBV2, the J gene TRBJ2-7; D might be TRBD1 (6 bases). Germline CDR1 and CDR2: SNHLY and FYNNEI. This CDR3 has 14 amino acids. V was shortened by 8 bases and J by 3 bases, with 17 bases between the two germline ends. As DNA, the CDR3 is TGTGCCAGCTCCCGAGAGGACAGTCACTACGAGCAGTACTTC. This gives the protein CASSREDSHYEQYF.

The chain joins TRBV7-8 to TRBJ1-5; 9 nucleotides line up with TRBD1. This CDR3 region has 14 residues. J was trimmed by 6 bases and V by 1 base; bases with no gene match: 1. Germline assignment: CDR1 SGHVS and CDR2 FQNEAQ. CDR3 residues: CASSLGTGVQPQHF. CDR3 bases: TGTGCCAGCAGCTTAGGGACAGGGGTTCAGCCCCAGCATTTT.

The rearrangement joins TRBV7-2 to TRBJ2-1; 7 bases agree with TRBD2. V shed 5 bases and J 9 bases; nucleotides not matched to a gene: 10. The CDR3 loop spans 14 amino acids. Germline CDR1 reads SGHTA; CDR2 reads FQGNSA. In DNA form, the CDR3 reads TGTGCCAGCAGCCGGGAGGAAATGGCGGCTGAGCAGTTCTTC. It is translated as CASSREEMAAEQFF. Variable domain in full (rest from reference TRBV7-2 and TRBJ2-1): GAGVSQSPSNKVTEKGKDVELRCDPISGHTALYWYRQSLGQGLEFLIYFQGNSAPDKSGLPSDRFSAERTGGSVSTLTIQRTQQEDSAVYLCASSREEMAAEQFFGPGTRLTVL.

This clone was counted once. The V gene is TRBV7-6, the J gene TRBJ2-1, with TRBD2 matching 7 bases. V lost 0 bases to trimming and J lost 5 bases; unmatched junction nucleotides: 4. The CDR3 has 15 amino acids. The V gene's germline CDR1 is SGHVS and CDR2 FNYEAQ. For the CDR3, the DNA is TGTGCCAGCAGCTTAGCTTGGGGGGGGAACAATGAGCAGTTCTTC. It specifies CASSLAWGGNNEQFF.

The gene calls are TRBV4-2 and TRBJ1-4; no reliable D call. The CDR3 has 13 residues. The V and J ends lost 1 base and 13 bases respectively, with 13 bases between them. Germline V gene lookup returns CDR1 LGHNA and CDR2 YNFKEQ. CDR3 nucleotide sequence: TGTGCCAGCAGCCAAGTGGCGGGGATGAGACTGTTTTTT. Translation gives CASSQVAGMRLFF.

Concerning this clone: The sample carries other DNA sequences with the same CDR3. In DNA form, the CDR3 reads TGTGCCAGCATGGGAGCGGGCTCTACCGGGGAGCTGTTTTTT. It encodes CASMGAGSTGELFF. The rearrangement joins TRBV6-5 to TRBJ2-2, with D tentatively TRBD2 (6 bases). CDR1 is MNHEY and CDR2 is SVGAGI in the germline V gene. V was shortened by 7 bases and J by 5 bases, with 14 bases between the two germline ends. The CDR3 length is 14 residues.

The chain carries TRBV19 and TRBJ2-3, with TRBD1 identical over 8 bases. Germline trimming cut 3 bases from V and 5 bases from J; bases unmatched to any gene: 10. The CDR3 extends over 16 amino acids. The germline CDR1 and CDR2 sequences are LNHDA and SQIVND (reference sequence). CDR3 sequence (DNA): TGTGCCAGTAGTATGGCCGGCAGGGGGCGGATAGATACGCAGTATTTT. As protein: CASSMAGRGRIDTQYF.

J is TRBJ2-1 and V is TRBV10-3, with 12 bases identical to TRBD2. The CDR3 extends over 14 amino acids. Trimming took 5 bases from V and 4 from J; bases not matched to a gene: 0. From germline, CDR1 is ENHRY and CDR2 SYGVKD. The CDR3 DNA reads TGTGCCATCAGTACTAGCGGGGGGTACAATGAGCAGTTCTTC. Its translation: CAISTSGGYNEQFF.

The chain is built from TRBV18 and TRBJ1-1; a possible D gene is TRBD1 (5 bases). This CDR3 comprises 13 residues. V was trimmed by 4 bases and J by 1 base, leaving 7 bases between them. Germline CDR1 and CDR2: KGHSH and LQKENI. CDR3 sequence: CASSLTGNTEAFF. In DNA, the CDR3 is TGTGCCAGCTCACTAACAGGGAACACTGAAGCTTTCTTT.

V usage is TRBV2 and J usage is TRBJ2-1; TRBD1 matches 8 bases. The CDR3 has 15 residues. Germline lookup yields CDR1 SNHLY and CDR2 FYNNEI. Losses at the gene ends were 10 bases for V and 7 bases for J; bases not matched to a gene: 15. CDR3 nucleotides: TGTGCCACCCACCCCGGGACAGGTTCTAGAAATGAGCAGTTCTTC. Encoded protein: CATHPGTGSRNEQFF.

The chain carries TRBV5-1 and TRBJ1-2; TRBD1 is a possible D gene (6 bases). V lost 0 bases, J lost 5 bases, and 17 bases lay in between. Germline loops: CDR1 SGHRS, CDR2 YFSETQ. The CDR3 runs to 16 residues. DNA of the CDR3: TGCGCCAGCAGCTTGGGCACAGGGAGCTTGAGATATGGCTACACCTTC. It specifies CASSLGTGSLRYGYTF.

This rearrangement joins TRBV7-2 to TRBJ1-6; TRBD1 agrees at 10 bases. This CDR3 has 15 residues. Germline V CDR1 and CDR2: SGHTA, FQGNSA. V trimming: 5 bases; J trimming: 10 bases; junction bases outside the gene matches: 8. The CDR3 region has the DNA TGTGCCAGCAGCACCCGGGACAGGGGTGGATCACCCCTCCACTTT. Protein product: CASSTRDRGGSPLHF. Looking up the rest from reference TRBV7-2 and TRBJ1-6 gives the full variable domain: GAGVSQSPSNKVTEKGKDVELRCDPISGHTALYWYRQSLGQGLEFLIYFQGNSAPDKSGLPSDRFSAERTGGSVSTLTIQRTQQEDSAVYLCASSTRDRGGSPLHFGNGTRLTVT.

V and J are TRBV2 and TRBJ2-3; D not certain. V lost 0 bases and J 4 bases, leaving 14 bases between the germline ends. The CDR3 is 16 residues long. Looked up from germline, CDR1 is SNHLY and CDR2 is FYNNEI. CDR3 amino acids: CASSEAGPLRPDTQYF. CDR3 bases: TGTGCCAGCAGTGAAGCCGGCCCTTTGAGGCCAGATACGCAGTATTTT.

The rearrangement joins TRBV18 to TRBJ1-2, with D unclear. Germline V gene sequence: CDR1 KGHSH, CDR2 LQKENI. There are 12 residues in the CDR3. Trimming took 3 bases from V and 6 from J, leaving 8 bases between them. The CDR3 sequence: CASSPLEDGYTF. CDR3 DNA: TGTGCCAGCTCACCCCTTGAGGATGGCTACACCTTC. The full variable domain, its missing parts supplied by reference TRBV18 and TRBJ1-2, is NAGVMQNPRHLVRRRGQEARLRCSPMKGHSHVYWYRQLPEEGLKFMVYLQKENIIDESGMPKERFSAEFPKEGPSILRIQQVVRGDSAAYFCASSPLEDGYTFGSGTRLTVV.

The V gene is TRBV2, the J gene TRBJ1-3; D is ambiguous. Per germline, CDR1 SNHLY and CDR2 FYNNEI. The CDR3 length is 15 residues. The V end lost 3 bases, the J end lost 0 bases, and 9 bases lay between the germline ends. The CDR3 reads CASSERANSGNTIYF. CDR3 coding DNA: TGTGCCAGCAGTGAGCGGGCTAACTCTGGAAACACCATATATTTT.

This CDR3 reads CASTRGMDYGYTF. For the CDR3, the DNA is TGTGCCAGCACGAGAGGAATGGACTATGGCTACACCTTC. The J gene is TRBJ1-2, the V gene TRBV6-5, with D unclear. The length of the CDR3 is 13 residues. The ends were cut back, 7 bases at V and 3 bases at J, with 12 bases in the middle. Looked up from germline, CDR1 is MNHEY and CDR2 is SVGAGI.

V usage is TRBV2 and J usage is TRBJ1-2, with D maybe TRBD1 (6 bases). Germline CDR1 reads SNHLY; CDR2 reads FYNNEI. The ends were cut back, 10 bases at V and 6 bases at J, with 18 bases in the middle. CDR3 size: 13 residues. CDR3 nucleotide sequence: TGTGCCACCATCGGGGGGCAGCGGGATGGCTACACCTTC. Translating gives CATIGGQRDGYTF. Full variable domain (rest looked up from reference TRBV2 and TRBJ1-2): EPEVTQTPSHQVTQMGQEVILRCVPISNHLYFYWYRQILGQKVEFLVSFYNNEISEKSEIFDDQFSVERPDGSNFTLKIRSTKLEDSAMYFCATIGGQRDGYTFGSGTRLTVV.

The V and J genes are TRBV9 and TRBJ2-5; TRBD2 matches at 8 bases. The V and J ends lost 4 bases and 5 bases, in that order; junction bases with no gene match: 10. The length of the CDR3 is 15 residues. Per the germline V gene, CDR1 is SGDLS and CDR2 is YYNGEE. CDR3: CASSLPRGGRETQYF. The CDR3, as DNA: TGTGCCAGCAGCCTGCCGCGCGGGGGGAGGGAGACCCAGTACTTC.

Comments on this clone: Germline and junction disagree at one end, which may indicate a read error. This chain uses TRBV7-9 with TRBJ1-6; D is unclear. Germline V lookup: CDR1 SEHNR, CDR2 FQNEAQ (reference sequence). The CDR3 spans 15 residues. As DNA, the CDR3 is TGTGCCAGCAGACGATCGGAGATATATACTTCACCCCTCCACTTT. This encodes CASRRSEIYTSPLHF.

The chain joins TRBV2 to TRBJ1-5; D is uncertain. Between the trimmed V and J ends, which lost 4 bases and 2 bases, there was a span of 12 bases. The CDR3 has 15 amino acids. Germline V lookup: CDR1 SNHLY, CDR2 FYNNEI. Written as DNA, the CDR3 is TGTGCCAGCAGTGCCCCCCATTCGGGCAATCAGCCCCAGCATTTT. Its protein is CASSAPHSGNQPQHF. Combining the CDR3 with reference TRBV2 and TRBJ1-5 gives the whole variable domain EPEVTQTPSHQVTQMGQEVILRCVPISNHLYFYWYRQILGQKVEFLVSFYNNEISEKSEIFDDQFSVERPDGSNFTLKIRSTKLEDSAMYFCASSAPHSGNQPQHFGDGTRLSIL.

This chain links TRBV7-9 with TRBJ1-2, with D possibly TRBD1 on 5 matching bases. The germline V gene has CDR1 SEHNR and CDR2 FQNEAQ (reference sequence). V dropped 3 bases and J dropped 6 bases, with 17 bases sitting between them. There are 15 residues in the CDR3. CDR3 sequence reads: CASSFTSAGDHGYTF. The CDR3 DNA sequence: TGTGCCAGCAGCTTTACATCAGCGGGGGACCATGGCTACACCTTC. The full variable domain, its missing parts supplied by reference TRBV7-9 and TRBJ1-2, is DTGVSQNPRHKITKRGQNVTFRCDPISEHNRLYWYRQTLGQGPEFLTYFQNEAQLEKSRLLSDRFSAERPKGSFSTLEIQRTEQGDSAMYLCASSFTSAGDHGYTFGSGTRLTVV.

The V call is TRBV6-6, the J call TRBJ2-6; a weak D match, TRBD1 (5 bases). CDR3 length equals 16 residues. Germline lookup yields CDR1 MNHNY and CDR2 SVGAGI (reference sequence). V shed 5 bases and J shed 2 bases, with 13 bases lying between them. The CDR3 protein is CASSPGQTPGANVLTF. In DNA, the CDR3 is TGTGCCAGCAGTCCCGGACAAACCCCTGGGGCCAACGTCCTGACTTTC.

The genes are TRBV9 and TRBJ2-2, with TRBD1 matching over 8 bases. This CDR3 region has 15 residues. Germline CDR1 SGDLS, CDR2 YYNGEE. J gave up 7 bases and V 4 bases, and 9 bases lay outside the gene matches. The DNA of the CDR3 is TGTGCCAGCAGCTATACAGGGGGGCGGAGCGGGGAGCTGTTTTTT. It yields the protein CASSYTGGRSGELFF.

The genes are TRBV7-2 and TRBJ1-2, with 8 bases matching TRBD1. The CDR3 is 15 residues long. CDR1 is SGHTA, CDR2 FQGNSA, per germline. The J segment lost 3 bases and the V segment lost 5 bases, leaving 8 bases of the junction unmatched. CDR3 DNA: TGTGCCAGCAGCGGAGGCCAGGGGGCTCACTATGGCTACACCTTC. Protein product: CASSGGQGAHYGYTF.